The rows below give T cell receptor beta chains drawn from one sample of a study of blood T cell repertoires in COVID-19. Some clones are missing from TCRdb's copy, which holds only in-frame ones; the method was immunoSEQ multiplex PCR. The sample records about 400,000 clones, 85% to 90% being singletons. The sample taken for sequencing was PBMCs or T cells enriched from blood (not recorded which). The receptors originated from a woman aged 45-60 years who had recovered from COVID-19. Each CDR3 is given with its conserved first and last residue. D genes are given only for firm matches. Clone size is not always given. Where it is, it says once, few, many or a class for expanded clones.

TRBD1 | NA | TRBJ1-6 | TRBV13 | TGTGCCAGCAGCTTGGGACAGGGTAATAATTCACCCCTCCACTTT | CASSLGQGNNSPLHF
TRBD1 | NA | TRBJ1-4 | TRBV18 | TGTGCCAGTACAAGGGACAGAGGTGAAAAACTGTTTTTT | CASTRDRGEKLFF
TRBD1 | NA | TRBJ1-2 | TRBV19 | TGTGCCAGTAGTGAAGCCGGGACAGGGAGCTATGTAGGCTACACCTTC | CASSEAGTGSYVGYTF
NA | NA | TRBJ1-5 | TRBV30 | TGTGCCTGGACCGGGGGGTATGCGAGCAATCAGCCCCAGCATTTT | CAWTGGYASNQPQHF
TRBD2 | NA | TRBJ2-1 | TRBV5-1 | TGCGCCAGCAGCAGCCTAGCGGGGGGGTTGAGTGAGCAGTTCTTC | CASSSLAGGLSEQFF
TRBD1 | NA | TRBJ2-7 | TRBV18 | TGTGCCAGCTCACCCAGCCAGACACAGGGGGCTAGTTCCTACGAGCAGTACTTC | CASSPSQTQGASSYEQYF
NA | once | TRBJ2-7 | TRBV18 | TGTGCCAGCTCAACCACGACTAGAACCGAGCAGTACTTC | CASSTTTRTEQYF
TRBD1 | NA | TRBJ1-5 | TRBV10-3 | TGTGCCACCTGGACAGGCGATAGCAATCAGCCCCAGCATTTT | CATWTGDSNQPQHF
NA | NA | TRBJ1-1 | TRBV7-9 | TGTGCCAGCGGTCGGGGAACGGGCACTGAAGCTTTCTTT | CASGRGTGTEAFF
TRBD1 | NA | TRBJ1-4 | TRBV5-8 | TGTGCCAGCAGCCTAAAGAGGGGACAGGGAGGAGGCGAAAAACTGTTTTTT | CASSLKRGQGGGEKLFF
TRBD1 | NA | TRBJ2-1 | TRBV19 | TGTGCCAGTAGTAGAACAGGGGACCTCGGCCCCTACAATGAGCAGTTCTTC | CASSRTGDLGPYNEQFF
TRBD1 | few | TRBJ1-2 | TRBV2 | TGTGCCAGCAAACCGGGACAGGGGAACTATGGCTACACCTTC | CASKPGQGNYGYTF
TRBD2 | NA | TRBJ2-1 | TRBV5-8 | TGTGCCAGCAGCTTAGGGCGGGGGGGAAATGAGCAGTTCTTC | CASSLGRGGNEQFF
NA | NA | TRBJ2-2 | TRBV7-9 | TGTGCCAGCAGCCCACGTGAGGCAGGGACCGGGGAGCTGTTTTTT | CASSPREAGTGELFF
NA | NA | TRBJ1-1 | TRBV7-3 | TGTGCCAGCAGCCGCTACGGTGGAGACACTGAAGCTTTCTTT | CASSRYGGDTEAFF
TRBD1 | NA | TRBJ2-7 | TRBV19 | TGTGCCAGTAGTCAGCCCGGGACAGGGCTAGGGTACGAGCAGTACTTC | CASSQPGTGLGYEQYF
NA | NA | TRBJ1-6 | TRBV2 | TGTGCCAGCAGTGATAGTTATAATTCACCCCTCCACTTT | CASSDSYNSPLHF
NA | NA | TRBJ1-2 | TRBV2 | TGTGCCAGCAGTGAATCAGAAAACTATGGCTACACCTTC | CASSESENYGYTF
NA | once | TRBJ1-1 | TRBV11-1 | TGTGCCAGCAGCTATGTACCGGGTCCCGGTAATCCTGAAGCTTTCTTT | CASSYVPGPGNPEAFF
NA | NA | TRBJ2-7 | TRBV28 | TGTGCCAGCACCCCATCGGGGGGCCGGGTCGAGCAGTACTTC | CASTPSGGRVEQYF
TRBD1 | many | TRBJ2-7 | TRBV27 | TGTGCCAGCAGTTCGCGACAGGGGGCCGCTTCTATCTACGAGCAGTACTTC | CASSSRQGAASIYEQYF
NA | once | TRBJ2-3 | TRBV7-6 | TGTGCCAGCAGCGGCAGGGCAGCCAGTCAGTATTTT | CASSGRAASQYF
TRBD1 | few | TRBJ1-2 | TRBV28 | TGTGCCAGCGTCCAGGGGGGTTTGTATGGCTACACCTTC | CASVQGGLYGYTF
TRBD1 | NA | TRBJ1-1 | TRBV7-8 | TGTGCCAGCAGCCCCCAGGGGGTTGAAGCTTTCTTT | CASSPQGVEAFF
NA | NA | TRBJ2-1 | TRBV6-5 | TGTGCCAGCAGTTACTCCAGGACTGGATTTAAGGATGAGCAGTTCTTC | CASSYSRTGFKDEQFF
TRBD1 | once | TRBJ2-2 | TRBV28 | TGTGCCAGCAGCCACTGGAGGGACAGGGGTTCCACCGGGGAGCTGTTTTTT | CASSHWRDRGSTGELFF
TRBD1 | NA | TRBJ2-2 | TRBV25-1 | TGTGCCAGCAGTGCACAGAGGGGGACAGGGATAAACACCGGGGAGCTGTTTTTT | CASSAQRGTGINTGELFF
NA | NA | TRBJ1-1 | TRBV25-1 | TGTGCCAGCAGTGAGTTCCCCTCTGAAGCTTTCTTT | CASSEFPSEAFF
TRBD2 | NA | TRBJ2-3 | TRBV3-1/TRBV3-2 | TGTGCCAGCACCCCAGGCCCGGGAGGGTCCACAGATACGCAGTATTTT | CASTPGPGGSTDTQYF
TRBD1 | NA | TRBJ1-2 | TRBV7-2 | TGTGCCAGCAGCCCCGGACAGGGTCGTGGCTACACCTTC | CASSPGQGRGYTF
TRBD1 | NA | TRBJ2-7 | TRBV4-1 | TGCGCCAGCAGCCAGGACAGGGGGTACGAGCAGTACTTC | CASSQDRGYEQYF
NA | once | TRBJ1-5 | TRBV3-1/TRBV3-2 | TGTGCCAGCAGCCAGGGCGGGCAGCCCCAGCATTTT | CASSQGGQPQHF
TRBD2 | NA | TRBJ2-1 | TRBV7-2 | TGTGCCAGCAGCTCTCTAGCGGGGGGCCCCAATGAGCAGTTCTTC | CASSSLAGGPNEQFF
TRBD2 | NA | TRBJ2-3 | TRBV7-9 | TGTGCCAGCAGCCTCCCTAGGGGTAGCGGGGGGGCAGATACGCAGTATTTT | CASSLPRGSGGADTQYF
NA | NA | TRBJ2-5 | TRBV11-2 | TGTGCCAGCCGGTGGAACGGAGCTCAAGAGACCCAGTACTTC | CASRWNGAQETQYF
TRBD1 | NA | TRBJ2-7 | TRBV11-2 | TGTGCCAGCAGCCGGCCGGCGACAGGGTATCAGAAGCAGTACTTC | CASSRPATGYQKQYF
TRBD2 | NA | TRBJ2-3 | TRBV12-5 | TGTGCTAGTGGTTTGGTACTAGCGGGTAGCACAGATACGCAGTATTTT | CASGLVLAGSTDTQYF
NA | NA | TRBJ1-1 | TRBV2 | TGTGCCAGCAATCCGGGAGTGAACACTGAAGCTTTCTTT | CASNPGVNTEAFF
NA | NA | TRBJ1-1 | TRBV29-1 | TGCAGCGTAGTGCGGGGGAGCACTGAAGCTTTCTTT | CSVVRGSTEAFF
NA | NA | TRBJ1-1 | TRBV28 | TGTGCCAGCAGTTTATGGGCAGGGGACACTGAAGCTTTCTTT | CASSLWAGDTEAFF
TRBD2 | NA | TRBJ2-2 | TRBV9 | TGTGCCAGCAGCGTAGGCGGAAGCGGGGGGTTGGAGGAGCTGTTTTTT | CASSVGGSGGLEELFF
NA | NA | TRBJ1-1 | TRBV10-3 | TGTGCCATCAGTGATAGTCGCCCTGAAGCTTTCTTT | CAISDSRPEAFF
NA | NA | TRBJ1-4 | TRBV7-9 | TGTGCCAGCAGCTTAGTCAGGGAAGATGAAAAACTGTTTTTT | CASSLVREDEKLFF
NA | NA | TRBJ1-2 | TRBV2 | TGTGCCAGCAGTGAAGCGCGGACAATGCAGGATGGCTACACCTTC | CASSEARTMQDGYTF
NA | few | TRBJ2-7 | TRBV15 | TGTGCCACCAGCAGAGGAGTTTGGTCTAGCGCGGAATCCTACGAGCAGTACTTC | CATSRGVWSSAESYEQYF
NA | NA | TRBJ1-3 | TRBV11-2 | TGTGCCAGCAGCTTAATTCTGGCGGCTGGAAACACCATATATTTT | CASSLILAAGNTIYF
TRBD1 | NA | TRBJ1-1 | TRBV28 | TGTGCCAGCAGGAACGACAGGGCTATGAACACTGAAGCTTTCTTT | CASRNDRAMNTEAFF
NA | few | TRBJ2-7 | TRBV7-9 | TGTGCCAGCAGCTTAGACAGGGCTGGCGAGCAGTACTTC | CASSLDRAGEQYF
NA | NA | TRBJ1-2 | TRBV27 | TGTGCCAGCTCCCAAGTAGGGAGGGGATACTATGGCTACACCTTC | CASSQVGRGYYGYTF
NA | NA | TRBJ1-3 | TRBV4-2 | TGTGCCAGCAGCCAAGTAGTAATCTCAACCCCTGGAAACACCATATATTTT | CASSQVVISTPGNTIYF
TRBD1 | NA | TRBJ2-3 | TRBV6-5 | TGTGCCAGCAGGGGCTTGACAGGGGGCTCAGATACGCAGTATTTT | CASRGLTGGSDTQYF
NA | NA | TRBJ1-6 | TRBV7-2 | TGTGCCAGCAGCCCCATTTCCTCAGTGAATAATTCACCCCTCCACTTT | CASSPISSVNNSPLHF
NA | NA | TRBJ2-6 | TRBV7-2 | TGTGCCAGCAGCTTATGGGCAGATGGGGCCAACGTCCTGACTTTC | CASSLWADGANVLTF
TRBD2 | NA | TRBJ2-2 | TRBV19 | TGTGCCAGTAGTTCAAGCGGGATGAACACCGGGGAGCTGTTTTTT | CASSSSGMNTGELFF